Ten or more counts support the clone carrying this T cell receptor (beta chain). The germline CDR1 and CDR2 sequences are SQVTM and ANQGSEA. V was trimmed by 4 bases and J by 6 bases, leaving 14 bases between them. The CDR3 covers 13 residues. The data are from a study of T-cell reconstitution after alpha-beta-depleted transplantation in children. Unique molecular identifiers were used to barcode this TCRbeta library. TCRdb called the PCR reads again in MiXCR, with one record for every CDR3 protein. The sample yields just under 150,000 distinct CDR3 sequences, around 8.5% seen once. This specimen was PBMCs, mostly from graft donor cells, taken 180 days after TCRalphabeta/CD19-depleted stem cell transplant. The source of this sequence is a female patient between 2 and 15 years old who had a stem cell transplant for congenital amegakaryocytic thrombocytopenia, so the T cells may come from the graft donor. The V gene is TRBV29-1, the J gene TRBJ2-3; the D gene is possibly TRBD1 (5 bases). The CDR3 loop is CSVGPGKGDTQYF. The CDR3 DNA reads TGCAGCGTTGGCCCAGGGAAAGGGGATACGCAGTATTTT.